Listed below are T cell receptor beta chains from one sample, sequenced in a study of CD8 T cells in ankylosing spondylitis. MiXCR was run by TCRdb on the 5' RACE reads, yielding one entry per CDR3 protein. The sample has approximately 46,000 distinct CDR3 sequences, approximately 11% seen once; the top ten hold just over 1.4%. Input material: blood, either unsorted or a sorted T cell fraction (not recorded which). Source of these receptors: a male donor with ankylosing spondylitis or in good health (not recorded which). Both conserved end residues are part of each CDR3. The D gene is left open where the match is weak. Clone size is stated in some rows and not others, as once, few, many or a class when expanded.

J	V	D	size	DNA	CDR3
TRBJ1-1	TRBV2	.	few	TGTGCCAGCAGTGAATGGGGCAGGGGCGGCACTGAAGCTTTCTTT	CASSEWGRGGTEAFF
TRBJ1-1	TRBV20-1	.	many	TGCAGTGCTAGAGATCCGTGGGAACAGGGCTTGGGCACTGAAGCTTTCTTT	CSARDPWEQGLGTEAFF
TRBJ2-7	TRBV2	.	many	TGTGCCAGCAGTGAGGGCAAGAAGTACTTC	CASSEGKKYF
TRBJ2-3	TRBV20-1	TRBD2	many	TGCAGTGCTAGAGGTCTAGCGGGGGTTTCTGGCACAGATACGCAGTATTTT	CSARGLAGVSGTDTQYF
TRBJ2-1	TRBV7-2	.	.	TGTGCCAGCAGCCCAAACCATATAACTAGAGGCTACAATGAGCAGTTCTTC	CASSPNHITRGYNEQFF
TRBJ2-5	TRBV2	.	few	TGTGCCGCCACCAAACAGGGTTTAGGAGAGACCCAGTACTTC	CAATKQGLGETQYF
TRBJ2-1	TRBV5-6	.	.	TGTGCCAGCAGCTTATACCTTAGTGAGCAGTTCTTC	CASSLYLSEQFF
TRBJ1-6	TRBV19	.	.	TGTGCCAGCACCGTAGGGTCCTCCAATTCACCCCTCCACTTT	CASTVGSSNSPLHF
TRBJ2-7	TRBV3-1	.	few	TGTGCCAGCAGCCCGGTCGGGAGCTCCTACGAGCAGTACTTC	CASSPVGSSYEQYF
TRBJ2-7	TRBV2	.	many	TGTGCCAGCAGTGAAGCAGTCGGGCAGGGTACCTACGAGCAGTACTTC	CASSEAVGQGTYEQYF
TRBJ1-1	TRBV10-3	.	medium-sized	TGTGCCATCAGTGATGGTGGGAACACTGAAGCTTTCTTT	CAISDGGNTEAFF
TRBJ2-1	TRBV3-1	.	many	TGTGCCAGCAGCCAAGTCGCGGGGTCCTACAATGAGCAGTTCTTC	CASSQVAGSYNEQFF
TRBJ1-3	TRBV7-2	.	many	TGTGCCAGCAGCTTAGCTGGCTCTGGAAACACCATATATTTT	CASSLAGSGNTIYF
TRBJ2-3	TRBV18	TRBD2	.	TGTGCCAGCTCACCCCGCGGGGGGAGCACAGATACGCAGTATTTT	CASSPRGGSTDTQYF
TRBJ2-1	TRBV7-2	TRBD2	.	TGTGCCAGCAGAATAGCGGGGGGCCCCGATGAGCAGTTCTTC	CASRIAGGPDEQFF
TRBJ1-1	TRBV5-1	.	.	TGCGCCAGCAGGAAGGAGGGATGGAACACTGAAGCTTTCTTT	CASRKEGWNTEAFF
TRBJ2-5	TRBV5-1	.	many	TGCGCCAGCAGCTTCTCTACAGGGACGTTAGGCGAAGAGACCCAGTACTTC	CASSFSTGTLGEETQYF
TRBJ1-1	TRBV12-3/TRBV12-4	.	many	TGTGCCAGCAGTTTAGGGCGGCAGGGGGCTTTCTTT	CASSLGRQGAFF
TRBJ2-5	TRBV12-3/TRBV12-4	.	many	TGTGCCAGCAGTTTTGAACGGGAGACCCAGTACTTC	CASSFERETQYF
TRBJ1-2	TRBV6-4	TRBD1	many	TGTGCCAGCAGACCCCGGGACAGTGTATTTTCTAACTATGGCTACACCTTC	CASRPRDSVFSNYGYTF
TRBJ1-5	TRBV10-3	.	many	TGTGCCATCAGTGAGTCGATTCGGGGGGCCGACAATCAGCCCCAGCATTTT	CAISESIRGADNQPQHF
TRBJ1-2	TRBV6-5	TRBD1	many	TGTGCCAGCAGTTACTCAGCGGACAGGACATATGGCTACACCTTC	CASSYSADRTYGYTF